The rows below give T cell receptor beta chains drawn from one sample of a study of control samples from healthy donors and cancer patients. Using immunoSEQ multiplex PCR, the repertoire was profiled, and TCRdb retains in-frame clones only, with some absent. Found here are 150,000 to 200,000 clones, nearly 90% of them singletons; the top ten hold 1.4%. Sequencing used blood. Source of these receptors: a woman aged 45-60 years in good health. Both conserved end residues are part of each CDR3.

TRBV5-1 CASRLEGGRIYYEQYF
TRBV5-1 CASSSQETQYF
TRBV19 CASIGRDSPYEQYF
TRBV7-8 CASSLLASGSPKNIQYF
TRBV5-5 CASSLSAGTGSGNTIYF
TRBV5-1 CASSLETASSYNSPLHF
TRBV19 CASRVGRDTEAFF
TRBV28 CASSSLPEAVGYTF
TRBV19 CASSIARDGGTYGYTF
TRBV28 CASSFWGAGDEKLFF
TRBV27 CASSSPSRQNFNTDTQYF
TRBV7-2 CASSPRRSSLYNEQFF
TRBV12-3/TRBV12-4 CASRSGPDYTF
TRBV18 CASSPPLRTGGSTEAFF
TRBV2 CASSWREQGYGYTF
TRBV12-3/TRBV12-4 CASSLAEDQPQHF
TRBV27 CASSSEGKETQYF
TRBV28 CASTPGGYGYTF
TRBV28 CASRLSYTEAFF
TRBV7-8 CASSSRDRTGGVEQFF
TRBV6-6 CASSQDRGGNQPQHF
TRBV19 CASSIDSRAKAFF
TRBV28 CASSFKGTEAFF
TRBV19 CASTLGRGNTIYF
TRBV7-3 CASSLPPHLLSRGTDTQYF
TRBV5-1 CASSRLTGGNSPLHF
TRBV4-1 CASSQDPQRTYEQYF
TRBV5-1 CASSLDSGGNQPQHF
TRBV5-6 CASSLGQGNGYTF
TRBV7-2 CASSLVRGTYEQYF
TRBV9 CASSLSVGYGYTF
TRBV5-1 CASSLELAGVELFF
TRBV5-1 CASSLRTGGLDSPLHF
TRBV7-9 CASSFGRGRFYEQYF
TRBV7-2 CASSSGLAGTFYNEQFF
TRBV21-1 CASSERPGLAGPGADTQYF
TRBV5-5 CASSQGIMPTQGTQYF
TRBV28 CASSSPGRSSYEQYF
TRBV2 CASSSGYGYTF
TRBV7-3 CASSLWEPGANVLTF
TRBV9 CASSPFVPADTQYF
TRBV7-2 CASSLSRELHF
TRBV28 CASSLMVNNFQLNNEQFF
TRBV3-1/TRBV3-2 CASSQELRGRSYEQYF
TRBV5-4 CASSLGSSDTQYF
TRBV27 CASTDPGLAGVSEQFF
TRBV9 CASSAPGQGGFGYTF
TRBV28 CASSFPHLDHNSPLHF
TRBV5-1 CASSPSGGVGEQYF
TRBV3-1/TRBV3-2 CASSRDPDRGAFF
TRBV12-5 CASGLDRGSNQPQHF
TRBV28 CASKFPGTGQPQHF
TRBV7-9 CASSLREETQYF